Listed below are T cell receptor beta chains from one sample, sequenced in a study of T-cell memory formation after mild COVID-19. TCRdb redid the calling of the 5' RACE reads with MiXCR, one entry per CDR3 protein. The sample has hundreds of thousands of distinct CDR3 sequences; more than 20% are singletons. The sequenced sample consisted of PBMCs or a T cell subset sorted from them (not recorded which). The receptor source for this set is an adult woman who had mild COVID-19 (a few samples of this study predate the infection). Cell type and time point are not known. CDR3s include the opening cysteine and the closing phenylalanine or tryptophan. Fields, in order: CDR3 length, clone size, V gene, D gene, J gene, CDR3 protein, CDR3 DNA. A D gene is named only where the DNA matches it firmly. The listing skips clone size in some rows; elsewhere it reads once, few, many or a size class.

length: 15; size: -; V: TRBV7-9; D: TRBD1; J: TRBJ1-4; CDR3: CASSFAGTGEEKLFF; DNA: TGTGCCAGCAGCTTCGCCGGGACAGGGGAAGAAAAACTGTTTTTT
length: 12; size: -; V: TRBV28; D: -; J: TRBJ1-1; CDR3: CASSYMGEGAFF; DNA: TGTGCCAGCAGTTATATGGGGGAGGGAGCTTTCTTT
length: 13; size: -; V: TRBV7-2; D: -; J: TRBJ2-3; CDR3: CASSFLRTDTQYF; DNA: TGTGCCAGCAGCTTCCTACGCACAGATACGCAGTATTTT
length: 13; size: -; V: TRBV25-1; D: TRBD2; J: TRBJ2-7; CDR3: CASSEGPGGEQYF; DNA: TGTGCCAGCAGTGAGGGGCCGGGGGGCGAGCAGTACTTC
length: 19; size: few; V: TRBV6-1; D: TRBD1; J: TRBJ2-7; CDR3: CASRLTGTGGGRTPYEQYF; DNA: TGTGCCAGCAGGCTGACCGGGACAGGGGGCGGCAGGACTCCCTACGAGCAGTACTTC
length: 14; size: few; V: TRBV3-1; D: TRBD2; J: TRBJ2-5; CDR3: CASSQAGTSGTQYF; DNA: TGTGCCAGCAGCCAAGCTGGGACTAGTGGGACCCAGTACTTC
length: 15; size: many; V: TRBV7-2; D: -; J: TRBJ2-5; CDR3: CASSLGARLQETQYF; DNA: TGTGCCAGCAGCTTAGGGGCTAGACTCCAAGAGACCCAGTACTTC
length: 13; size: -; V: TRBV6-6; D: -; J: TRBJ2-5; CDR3: CASSYGDRETQYF; DNA: TGTGCCAGCAGTTATGGGGATCGGGAGACCCAGTACTTC
length: 16; size: few; V: TRBV7-8; D: TRBD1; J: TRBJ1-4; CDR3: CASSFTGGVTNEKLFF; DNA: TGTGCCAGCAGTTTTACAGGGGGCGTAACTAATGAAAAACTGTTTTTT
length: 15; size: few; V: TRBV7-9; D: -; J: TRBJ1-2; CDR3: CASSQLVAGLQGYTF; DNA: TGTGCCAGCAGCCAACTCGTAGCAGGGCTTCAAGGCTACACCTTC
length: 15; size: -; V: TRBV5-4; D: TRBD1; J: TRBJ2-7; CDR3: CASSWGTGGAYEQYF; DNA: TGTGCCAGCAGCTGGGGGACAGGGGGCGCCTACGAGCAGTACTTC
length: 17; size: few; V: TRBV7-9; D: -; J: TRBJ2-3; CDR3: CASSLGPLGSGTDTQYF; DNA: TGTGCCAGCAGCTTAGGTCCCCTAGGTTCAGGCACAGATACGCAGTATTTT
length: 15; size: -; V: TRBV7-7; D: TRBD2; J: TRBJ2-7; CDR3: CASSFIRRLASKQYF; DNA: TGTGCTAGCAGCTTTATTCGGAGACTAGCCTCCAAGCAGTACTTC
length: 14; size: few; V: TRBV15; D: -; J: TRBJ2-3; CDR3: CATSRVAVTDTQYF; DNA: TGTGCCACCAGCAGAGTAGCGGTCACAGATACGCAGTATTTT
length: 14; size: -; V: TRBV7-2; D: TRBD1; J: TRBJ2-1; CDR3: CASSLVQGDYEQFF; DNA: TGTGCCAGCAGCTTAGTACAGGGGGACTATGAGCAGTTCTTC
length: 17; size: -; V: TRBV14; D: TRBD2; J: TRBJ2-5; CDR3: CASSQDLFAGGLETQYF; DNA: TGTGCCAGCAGCCAAGATCTTTTTGCGGGAGGATTGGAGACCCAGTACTTC
length: 14; size: -; V: TRBV5-1; D: TRBD1; J: TRBJ1-4; CDR3: CASSPKGQDEKLFF; DNA: TGCGCCAGCAGCCCAAAAGGACAGGATGAAAAACTGTTTTTT
length: 15; size: few; V: TRBV11-2; D: -; J: TRBJ1-1; CDR3: CASSPSGTRNTEAFF; DNA: TGTGCCAGCAGCCCATCCGGGACAAGGAACACTGAAGCTTTCTTT
length: 16; size: -; V: TRBV16; D: -; J: TRBJ2-3; CDR3: CASSRPEQFSTDTQYF; DNA: TGTGCCAGCAGCCGACCGGAACAGTTTAGCACAGATACGCAGTATTTT
length: 13; size: -; V: TRBV13; D: -; J: TRBJ2-7; CDR3: CASSASPGAEQYF; DNA: TGTGCCAGCAGCGCCTCCCCGGGGGCCGAGCAGTACTTC
length: 15; size: once; V: TRBV14; D: -; J: TRBJ2-5; CDR3: CASSQDFREQETQYF; DNA: TGTGCCAGCAGCCAAGACTTCAGGGAGCAAGAGACCCAGTACTTC
length: 13; size: few; V: TRBV5-1; D: -; J: TRBJ2-3; CDR3: CASSPVPTDTQYF; DNA: TGCGCCAGCAGCCCCGTCCCCACAGATACGCAGTATTTT
length: 16; size: -; V: TRBV20-1; D: -; J: TRBJ2-5; CDR3: CSARDIGDLVQETQYF; DNA: TGCAGTGCTAGAGACATTGGGGATTTGGTCCAAGAGACCCAGTACTTC
length: 16; size: -; V: TRBV19; D: TRBD1; J: TRBJ2-2; CDR3: CASSARPGTGTGELFF; DNA: TGTGCCAGTAGTGCCCGTCCCGGGACAGGTACCGGGGAGCTGTTTTTT
length: 11; size: -; V: TRBV10-3; D: -; J: TRBJ2-7; CDR3: CAISATNEQYF; DNA: TGTGCCATCAGTGCCACTAACGAGCAGTACTTC
length: 16; size: -; V: TRBV24-1; D: TRBD1; J: TRBJ2-3; CDR3: CATSDDRDRGRDTQYF; DNA: TGTGCCACCAGTGATGACCGGGACAGGGGCCGAGATACGCAGTATTTT
length: 16; size: -; V: TRBV7-9; D: TRBD2; J: TRBJ2-1; CDR3: CASSTNTGRSYNEQFF; DNA: TGTGCCAGCAGCACCAATACCGGGAGGTCCTACAATGAGCAGTTCTTC
length: 16; size: -; V: TRBV11-3; D: TRBD1; J: TRBJ1-4; CDR3: CASSPGSGTVNEKLFF; DNA: TGTGCCAGCAGCCCAGGTAGCGGGACAGTAAATGAAAAACTGTTTTTT
length: 13; size: -; V: TRBV9; D: TRBD2; J: TRBJ2-7; CDR3: CASSVGLGGEQYF; DNA: TGTGCCAGCAGCGTGGGACTAGGTGGCGAGCAGTACTTC
length: 13; size: -; V: TRBV11-2; D: -; J: TRBJ1-5; CDR3: CASSSGRDQPQHF; DNA: TGTGCCAGCAGCTCGGGAAGGGATCAGCCCCAGCATTTT
length: 17; size: -; V: TRBV5-1; D: -; J: TRBJ1-5; CDR3: CASSSDPTIFQVQPQHF; DNA: TGCGCCAGCAGCTCCGACCCGACGATTTTTCAAGTCCAGCCCCAGCATTTT
length: 14; size: -; V: TRBV20-1; D: -; J: TRBJ1-5; CDR3: CSARVPSSNQPQHF; DNA: TGCAGTGCTAGAGTGCCGAGTAGCAATCAGCCCCAGCATTTT
length: 14; size: few; V: TRBV7-2; D: -; J: TRBJ2-5; CDR3: CASSLDWAQETQYF; DNA: TGTGCCAGCAGCTTAGACTGGGCTCAAGAGACCCAGTACTTC
length: 18; size: many; V: TRBV24-1; D: -; J: TRBJ2-2; CDR3: CATSVPVGDRRGTGELFF; DNA: TGTGCCACCAGTGTCCCGGTGGGGGACAGGCGGGGGACCGGGGAGCTGTTTTTT
length: 15; size: -; V: TRBV6-1; D: -; J: TRBJ2-7; CDR3: CASSDRALSGDEQYF; DNA: TGTGCCAGCAGTGACAGGGCCCTATCTGGCGACGAGCAGTACTTC
length: 14; size: few; V: TRBV20-1; D: -; J: TRBJ2-7; CDR3: CSAHLRRVGSEQYF; DNA: TGCAGTGCCCATCTGAGGCGTGTAGGGAGCGAGCAGTACTTC
length: 15; size: few; V: TRBV9; D: TRBD2; J: TRBJ2-7; CDR3: CASSVWGLAGDEQYF; DNA: TGTGCCAGCAGCGTGTGGGGACTAGCGGGAGACGAGCAGTACTTC
length: 16; size: -; V: TRBV2; D: -; J: TRBJ2-1; CDR3: CASSDRGGRVDNEQFF; DNA: TGTGCCAGCAGTGACAGGGGAGGACGAGTGGACAATGAGCAGTTCTTC
length: 17; size: -; V: TRBV24-1; D: TRBD2; J: TRBJ2-3; CDR3: CATRRGLAGDLTDTQYF; DNA: TGTGCCACCAGACGGGGACTAGCGGGGGACCTCACAGATACGCAGTATTTT
length: 13; size: -; V: TRBV7-6; D: -; J: TRBJ2-7; CDR3: CASSLSSGNEQYF; DNA: TGTGCCAGCAGCTTATCGTCCGGGAACGAGCAGTACTTC
length: 15; size: many; V: TRBV6-2/TRBV6-3; D: -; J: TRBJ2-7; CDR3: CASSYSEDGGGEQYF; DNA: TGTGCCAGCAGTTACTCGGAAGACGGAGGTGGAGAGCAGTACTTC
length: 16; size: -; V: TRBV5-1; D: TRBD2; J: TRBJ2-2; CDR3: CASSLEVSSGTGELFF; DNA: TGCGCCAGCAGCTTGGAGGTTTCTAGCGGTACCGGGGAGCTGTTTTTT
length: 14; size: few; V: TRBV15; D: TRBD1; J: TRBJ2-5; CDR3: CATSRQGAYETQYF; DNA: TGTGCCACCAGCAGACAGGGGGCTTACGAGACCCAGTACTTC
length: 18; size: few; V: TRBV7-9; D: TRBD2; J: TRBJ2-3; CDR3: CASSLGGTSVSSTDTQYF; DNA: TGTGCCAGCAGCTTAGGTGGGACTAGCGTGTCTAGCACAGATACGCAGTATTTT
length: 18; size: -; V: TRBV6-2/TRBV6-3; D: TRBD1; J: TRBJ1-1; CDR3: CASSYPYSLWTGDTEAFF; DNA: TGTGCCAGCAGTTACCCCTATTCCCTATGGACAGGGGATACTGAAGCTTTCTTT
length: 14; size: -; V: TRBV6-5; D: TRBD1; J: TRBJ2-5; CDR3: CARGQEFFQETQYF; DNA: TGTGCCAGAGGACAGGAATTCTTCCAAGAGACCCAGTACTTC
length: 17; size: -; V: TRBV7-2; D: TRBD2; J: TRBJ2-1; CDR3: CASSRGVLAGVNNEQFF; DNA: TGTGCCAGCAGCCGGGGGGTCCTAGCGGGAGTAAACAATGAGCAGTTCTTC
length: 16; size: many; V: TRBV5-1; D: TRBD2; J: TRBJ2-5; CDR3: CASRPLSGGAGETQYF; DNA: TGCGCCAGCAGACCGCTGAGCGGGGGGGCTGGCGAGACCCAGTACTTC
length: 14; size: -; V: TRBV5-1; D: -; J: TRBJ2-3; CDR3: CASSTRRDTDTQYF; DNA: TGCGCCAGCAGCACGCGTCGGGACACAGATACGCAGTATTTT
length: 18; size: -; V: TRBV27; D: TRBD2; J: TRBJ2-3; CDR3: CASSYLDRLAGETDTQYF; DNA: TGTGCCAGCAGTTATCTAGACCGACTAGCGGGAGAGACAGATACGCAGTATTTT
length: 14; size: few; V: TRBV7-9; D: TRBD1; J: TRBJ2-6; CDR3: CASSSSTGIYVLTF; DNA: TGTGCCAGCAGCTCGTCGACAGGGATCTACGTCCTGACTTTC
length: 14; size: -; V: TRBV20-1; D: TRBD2; J: TRBJ2-7; CDR3: CSVPTSGGAYQQYF; DNA: TGCAGTGTTCCTACTAGCGGGGGCGCGTACCAGCAGTACTTC
length: 13; size: many; V: TRBV7-3; D: -; J: TRBJ1-4; CDR3: CASSSFVGEKLFF; DNA: TGTGCCAGCAGCTCCTTTGTCGGTGAAAAACTGTTTTTT
length: 14; size: many; V: TRBV11-2; D: TRBD2; J: TRBJ2-1; CDR3: CASAGGASYNEQFF; DNA: TGTGCCAGTGCCGGGGGGGCCTCTTACAATGAGCAGTTCTTC
length: 17; size: -; V: TRBV6-5; D: -; J: TRBJ2-7; CDR3: CASSSGGDGTLSYEQYF; DNA: TGTGCCAGCAGTTCAGGCGGGGACGGGACCCTCTCCTACGAGCAGTACTTC
length: 16; size: -; V: TRBV9; D: TRBD1; J: TRBJ1-1; CDR3: CASSGWDSSLGTEAFF; DNA: TGTGCCAGCAGCGGGTGGGACAGCAGCCTGGGCACTGAAGCTTTCTTT
length: 15; size: -; V: TRBV24-1; D: -; J: TRBJ2-1; CDR3: CATSDLQVGSDEQFF; DNA: TGTGCCACCAGTGATTTGCAAGTCGGGTCGGATGAGCAGTTCTTC
length: 16; size: -; V: TRBV7-2; D: TRBD2; J: TRBJ2-1; CDR3: CASSSAQRESVSEQFF; DNA: TGTGCCAGCAGCTCCGCCCAGCGGGAGAGCGTTTCCGAGCAGTTCTTC
length: 15; size: -; V: TRBV3-1; D: -; J: TRBJ2-3; CDR3: CASSQALLVTDTQYF; DNA: TGTGCCAGCAGCCAAGCATTACTTGTCACAGATACGCAGTATTTT
length: 12; size: -; V: TRBV20-1; D: -; J: TRBJ2-1; CDR3: CSARDLGVEQFF; DNA: TGCAGTGCTAGAGATCTGGGCGTTGAGCAGTTCTTC